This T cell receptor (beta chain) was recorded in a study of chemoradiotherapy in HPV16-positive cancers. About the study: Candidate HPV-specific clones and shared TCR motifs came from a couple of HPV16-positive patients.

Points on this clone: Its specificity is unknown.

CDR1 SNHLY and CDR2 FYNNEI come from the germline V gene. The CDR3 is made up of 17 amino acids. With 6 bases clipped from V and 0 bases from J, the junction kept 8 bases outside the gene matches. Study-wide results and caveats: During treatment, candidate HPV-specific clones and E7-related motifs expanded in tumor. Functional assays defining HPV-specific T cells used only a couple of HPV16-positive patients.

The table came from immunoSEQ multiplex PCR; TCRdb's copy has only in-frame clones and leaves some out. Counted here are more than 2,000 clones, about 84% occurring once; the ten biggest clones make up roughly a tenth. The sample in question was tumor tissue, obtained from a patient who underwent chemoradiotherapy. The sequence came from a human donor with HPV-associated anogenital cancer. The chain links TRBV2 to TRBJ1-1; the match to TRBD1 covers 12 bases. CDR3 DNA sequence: TGTGCCAGCAGAGGGGACAGGGGGCGGACCATGAACACTGAAGCTTTCTTT. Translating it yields CASRGDRGRTMNTEAFF. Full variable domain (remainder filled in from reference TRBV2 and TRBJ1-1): EPEVTQTPSHQVTQMGQEVILRCVPISNHLYFYWYRQILGQKVEFLVSFYNNEISEKSEIFDDQFSVERPDGSNFTLKIRSTKLEDSAMYFCASRGDRGRTMNTEAFFGQGTRLTVV.